One T cell receptor (beta chain) is described in this entry. V was pared by 6 bases and J by 10 bases, with 15 bases between. The CDR3 sequence is 12 residues long. CDR1 and CDR2 (germline): LNHDA, SQIVND (reference sequence). The entry originates in a study of follicular helper T cells after annual influenza vaccination. Profiled with immunoSEQ multiplex PCR; TCRdb holds only in-frame clones, not every one. This table has some 9,800 clones, roughly 85% appearing once. The time point was: 2014-2015 season, 7 days after vaccination. The chain joins TRBV19 to TRBJ1-1; TRBD1 is a possible D gene (6 bases). The sequence was obtained from an adult who received the influenza vaccine. The material was CXCR5- memory CD4+ T cells sorted from blood, obtained 7 days after influenza vaccination. DNA for the CDR3: TGTGCCAGTAGCCCCTTAGGGGGGGCAGCTTTCTTT. Residues: CASSPLGGAAFF.